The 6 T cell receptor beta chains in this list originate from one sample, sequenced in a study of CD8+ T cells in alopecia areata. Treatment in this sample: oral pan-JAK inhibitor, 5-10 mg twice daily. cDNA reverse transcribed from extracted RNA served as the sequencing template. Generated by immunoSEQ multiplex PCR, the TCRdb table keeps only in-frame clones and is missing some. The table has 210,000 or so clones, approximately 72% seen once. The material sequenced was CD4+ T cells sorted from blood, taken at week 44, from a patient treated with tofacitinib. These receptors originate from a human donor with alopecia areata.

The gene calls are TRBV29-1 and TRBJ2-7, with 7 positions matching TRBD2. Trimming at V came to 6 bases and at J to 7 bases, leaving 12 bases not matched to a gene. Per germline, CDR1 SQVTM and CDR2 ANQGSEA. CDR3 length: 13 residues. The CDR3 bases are TGCAGCGTCCTCGGGGAGGGTATACGGGAGCAGTACTTC. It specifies CSVLGEGIREQYF.

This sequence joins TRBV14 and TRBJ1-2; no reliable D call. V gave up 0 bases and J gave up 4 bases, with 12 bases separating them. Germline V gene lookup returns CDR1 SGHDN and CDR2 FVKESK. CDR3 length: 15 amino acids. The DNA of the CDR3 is TGTGCCAGCAGCCAAGATATCGGTGGTATCTATGGCTACACCTTC. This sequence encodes CASSQDIGGIYGYTF.

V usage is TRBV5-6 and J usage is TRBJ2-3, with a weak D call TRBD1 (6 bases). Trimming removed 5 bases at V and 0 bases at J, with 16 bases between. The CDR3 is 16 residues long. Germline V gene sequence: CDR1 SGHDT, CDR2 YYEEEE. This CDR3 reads CASRKTGQTSTDTQYF. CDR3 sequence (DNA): TGTGCCAGCAGGAAGACCGGACAGACTAGCACAGATACGCAGTATTTT. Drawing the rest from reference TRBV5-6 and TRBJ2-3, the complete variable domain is DAGVTQSPTHLIKTRGQQVTLRCSPKSGHDTVSWYQQALGQGPQFIFQYYEEEERQRGNFPDRFSGHQFPNYSSELNVNALLLGDSALYLCASRKTGQTSTDTQYFGPGTRLTVL.

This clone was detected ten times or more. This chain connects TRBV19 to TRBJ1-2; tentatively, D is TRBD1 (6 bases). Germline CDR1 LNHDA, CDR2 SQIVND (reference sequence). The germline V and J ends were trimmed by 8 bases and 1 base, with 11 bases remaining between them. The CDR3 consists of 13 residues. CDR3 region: CASGRQVNYGYTF. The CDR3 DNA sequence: TGTGCCAGTGGACGACAGGTTAACTATGGCTACACCTTC.

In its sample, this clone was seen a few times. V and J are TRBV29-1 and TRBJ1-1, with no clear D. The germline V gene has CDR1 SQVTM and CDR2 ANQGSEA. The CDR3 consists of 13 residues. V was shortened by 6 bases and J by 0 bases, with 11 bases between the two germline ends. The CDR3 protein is CSVPNPMNTEAFF. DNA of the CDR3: TGCAGCGTACCGAATCCCATGAACACTGAAGCTTTCTTT.

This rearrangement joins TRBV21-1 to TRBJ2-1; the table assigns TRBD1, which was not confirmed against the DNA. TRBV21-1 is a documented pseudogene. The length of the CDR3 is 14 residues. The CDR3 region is CASSKPGGADEQFF. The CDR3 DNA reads TGTGCCAGCAGCAAACCAGGGGGCGCGGATGAGCAGTTCTTC.